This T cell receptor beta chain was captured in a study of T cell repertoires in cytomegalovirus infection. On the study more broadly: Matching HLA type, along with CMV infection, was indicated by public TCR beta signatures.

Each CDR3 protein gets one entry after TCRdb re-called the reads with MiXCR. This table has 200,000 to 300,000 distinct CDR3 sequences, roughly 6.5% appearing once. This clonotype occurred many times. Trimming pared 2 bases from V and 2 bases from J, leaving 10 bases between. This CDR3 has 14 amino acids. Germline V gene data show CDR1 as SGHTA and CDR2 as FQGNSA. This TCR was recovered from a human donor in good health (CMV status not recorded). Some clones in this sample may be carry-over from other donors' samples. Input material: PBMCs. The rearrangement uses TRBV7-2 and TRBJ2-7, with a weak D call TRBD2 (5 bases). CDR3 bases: TGTGCCAGCAGCTTAAATACGGGAACCTACGAGCAGTACTTC. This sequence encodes CASSLNTGTYEQYF.